This entry concerns a single TCR beta chain. The sample belongs to a study of control samples from healthy donors and cancer patients. The CDR3 is 16 residues long. The V and J ends lost 7 bases and 6 bases respectively, with 25 bases between them. The V gene's germline CDR1 is MDHEN and CDR2 SYDVKM. Profiled with immunoSEQ multiplex PCR; TCRdb holds only in-frame clones, not every one. This table holds 170,000 or so clones, 90% to 95% found once. The sequence derives from a young woman in good health. The material sequenced was blood. The V and J genes are TRBV28 and TRBJ2-7; possibly TRBD1 or TRBD2 for D (5 bases each). DNA for the CDR3: TGTGCCAGCACCATCCCGGCGGGTGCAGGGACCTCCGAGCAGTACTTC. It specifies CASTIPAGAGTSEQYF.